Presented here are 17 T cell receptor beta chains from one specimen sequenced in a study of Ad26.COV2.S vaccination and SARS-CoV-2 variants. Clones were read by immunoSEQ multiplex PCR, and TCRdb kept only the in-frame ones, dropping some. Among roughly 380,000 clones listed, roughly nine tenths were seen once. Sequencing used peripheral blood, obtained after recovery from COVID-19. The receptors were gathered from a human donor who had recovered from COVID-19.

V usage is TRBV15 and J usage is TRBJ2-1; 7 positions agree with TRBD2. The CDR3 is made up of 12 amino acids. CDR1 and CDR2 (germline): LNHNV, YYDKDF (reference sequence). Germline trimming cut 6 bases from V and 8 bases from J; bases unmatched to any gene: 4. CDR3 in amino acids: CATRRGNDEQFF. The CDR3 nucleotides are TGTGCCACCAGGCGGGGGAATGATGAGCAGTTCTTC. The full variable domain, completed using reference TRBV15 and TRBJ2-1, is DAMVIQNPRYQVTQFGKPVTLSCSQTLNHNVMYWYQQKSSQAPKLLFHYYDKDFNNEADTPDNFQSRRPNTSFCFLDIRSPGLGDTAMYLCATRRGNDEQFFGPGTRLTVL.

The CDR3 loop reads CASSLGSPGQTYEQYF. CDR3 in DNA: TGTGCCAGCAGTTTAGGATCTCCGGGACAGACTTACGAGCAGTACTTC. The chain uses TRBV27 and TRBJ2-7, with 7 bases fitting TRBD1. The CDR3 consists of 16 residues. In germline, CDR1 is MNHEY, CDR2 SMNVEV (reference sequence). V was clipped by 2 bases and J by 4 bases; unmatched bases: 11.

This clone came up once. The chain has TRBV18 and TRBJ2-7; 7 positions agree with TRBD1. The V gene's germline CDR1 is KGHSH and CDR2 LQKENI. V lost 0 bases, J lost 4 bases, and 6 bases stayed unmatched. This CDR3 contains 15 residues. The CDR3 reads CASSPPSRGMYEQYF. CDR3 DNA sequence: TGTGCCAGCTCACCACCGAGCAGGGGGATGTACGAGCAGTACTTC.

V usage is TRBV4-1 and J usage is TRBJ1-4; TRBD1 matches 9 bases. The trim removed 3 bases at V and 5 bases at J, leaving 4 bases unmatched. The CDR3 sequence is 15 residues long. Germline V CDR1 and CDR2: MGHRA, YSYEKL. The DNA for the CDR3 is TGCGCCAGCAGCCAGGCCGGGACAGGGAATGAAAAACTGTTTTTT. It is translated as CASSQAGTGNEKLFF.

The chain is built from TRBV3-1 (or the pseudogene TRBV3-2) and TRBJ2-1; 10 positions agree with TRBD1. Germline lookup yields CDR1 LGHDT and CDR2 YNNKEL (reference sequence). The CDR3 loop spans 15 amino acids. After removal of 5 bases from V and 3 bases from J, the junction contained 4 bases not matched to a gene. The CDR3 DNA reads as TGTGCCAGCAGCTCCGGGACAGGGGACTACAATGAGCAGTTCTTC. It translates to CASSSGTGDYNEQFF.

This clone showed up just a few times. The V gene is TRBV6-4, the J gene TRBJ2-3; 7 bases line up with TRBD2. CDR3 length: 15 residues. The ends lost 0 bases at V and 4 bases at J; junction bases unmatched: 4. Per germline, CDR1 MRHNA and CDR2 SNTAGT. The CDR3 is CASSDSKGGSDTQYF. DNA for the CDR3: TGTGCCAGCAGTGACTCGAAGGGAGGGTCAGATACGCAGTATTTT.

The rearrangement joins TRBV15 to TRBJ2-7, with 8 bases that match TRBD1. The CDR3 is made up of 16 amino acids. From germline, CDR1 is LNHNV and CDR2 YYDKDF (reference sequence). The junction had 9 bases not matched to a gene; V was cut back by 2 bases and J by 3 bases. CDR3 region: CATSRYTGTGDYEQYF. CDR3 sequence (DNA): TGTGCCACCAGCAGATACACCGGGACAGGCGACTACGAGCAGTACTTC.

CDR3 sequence: CASSEVEAFF. The CDR3 region has the DNA TGTGCCAGCAGTGAAGTAGAGGCTTTCTTT. This chain connects TRBV2 to TRBJ1-1, with D hard to call. CDR3 size: 10 residues. In germline, CDR1 is SNHLY, CDR2 FYNNEI. Trimming took off 1 base at V and 11 bases at J, with 5 bases between the two ends.

On this clone: This may arise from a read error, as a much more abundant clone is one base away. Other DNA sequences in this sample translate to the same CDR3. The chain combines TRBV19 with TRBJ1-5; D call uncertain. The germline gives CDR1 LNHDA, CDR2 SQIVND (reference sequence). The CDR3 sequence is 12 residues long. Between the trimmed V and J ends, which lost 6 bases and 0 bases, there was a span of 3 bases. DNA for the CDR3: TGTGCCAGTAGGGCTAGCAATCAGCCCCAGCATTTT. Its translation is CASRASNQPQHF.

The chain links TRBV2 to TRBJ1-1; 8 bases map to TRBD1. CDR1 and CDR2 (germline): SNHLY, FYNNEI. After removal of 5 bases from V and 6 bases from J, the junction contained 8 bases not matched to a gene. This CDR3 contains 14 residues. CDR3 DNA sequence: TGTGCCAGCAGTCCGACAGGGGTGAGCGCTGAAGCTTTCTTT. As protein: CASSPTGVSAEAFF.

V gene TRBV21-1 combines with J gene TRBJ1-4. TRBV21-1 is a listed pseudogene. The CDR3 consists of 14 residues. Written as DNA, the CDR3 is TGTGCCAGCAGCAATCGGGGGCAGGATGAAAAACTGTTTTTT. Encoded protein: CASSNRGQDEKLFF.

The chain couples TRBV2 to TRBJ2-1; 10 bases align to TRBD1. Germline assignment: CDR1 SNHLY and CDR2 FYNNEI. The CDR3 extends over 15 amino acids. Trimming at V came to 6 bases and at J to 8 bases, leaving 10 bases not matched to a gene. CDR3 coding DNA: TGTGCCAGCAGCCAGTCCCGGGACAGGGGCCATGAGCAGTTCTTC. It is translated as CASSQSRDRGHEQFF.

This clone was detected only once. CDR3 DNA: TGTGCCAGCACCGCAGGGGTCTCTGGGGCCAACGTCCTGACTTTC. Its translation is CASTAGVSGANVLTF. The chain employs TRBV27 and TRBJ2-6; perhaps TRBD1 as D (6 bases). The V and J ends lost 7 bases and 0 bases respectively, with 10 bases between them. The CDR3 is made up of 15 amino acids. Germline V gene lookup returns CDR1 MNHEY and CDR2 SMNVEV (reference sequence).

The chain couples TRBV5-4 to TRBJ2-7; 12 nucleotides match TRBD2. The CDR3 runs 16 residues. The ends lost 5 bases at V and 5 bases at J; junction bases unmatched: 11. The V gene's germline CDR1 is SGHNT and CDR2 YYREEE (reference sequence). The CDR3 nucleotides are TGTGCCAGCAGGCTAGCGGGGGGGCAATCTGGAGACGAGCAGTACTTC. Translated, it gives CASRLAGGQSGDEQYF.

The chain recombines TRBV2 with TRBJ1-6; D remains unclear. Germline CDR1 reads SNHLY; CDR2 reads FYNNEI. The V gene lost 2 bases and the J gene lost 3 bases, with 8 bases spanning the gap. The CDR3 consists of 15 residues. DNA of the CDR3: TGTGCCAGCAGTGAAATCACGGTCTATAATTCACCCCTCCACTTT. Protein product: CASSEITVYNSPLHF.

The V and J genes are TRBV12-5 and TRBJ2-2; D perhaps matches TRBD2 (6 bases). Trimming removed 0 bases at V and 4 bases at J, with 18 bases between. This CDR3 is 18 amino acids long. Germline assignment: CDR1 LGHNT and CDR2 FRNRAP. CDR3 sequence (DNA): TGTGCTAGTGGTTTGGTACTTTTGGTGGAGGAGGGCACCGGGGAGCTGTTTTTT. Its translation is CASGLVLLVEEGTGELFF.

V gene TRBV6-5 combines with J gene TRBJ2-7, with 10 positions matching TRBD1. CDR3 length equals 15 residues. Germline CDR1 reads MNHEY; CDR2 reads SVGAGI. V lost 5 bases, J lost 4 bases, and 8 bases stayed unmatched. The CDR3 DNA reads TGTGCCAGCAGTCCCGGGACAGGGGAGGGTTACGAGCAGTACTTC. Translating it yields CASSPGTGEGYEQYF.